This T cell receptor (beta chain) was retrieved from a study of OX40 agonist ivuxolimab in advanced cancers. About the study: Averaging roughly 60 years in age, with a range of about 23 to 90, the cohort was approximately 87% male.

Autoimmune disease history or systemic immunosuppression meant exclusion. Per germline, CDR1 MNHEY and CDR2 SMNVEV (reference sequence). CDR3 size: 14 residues. Trimming removed 6 bases at V and 7 bases at J, with 16 bases between. Points on this clone: Its cognate antigen is unknown. Within the sample, other DNA sequences also encode this same CDR3.

Study observations and caveats: Researchers did not determine the expanded peripheral T cells' antigen specificity.

Libraries were prepared by immunoSEQ multiplex PCR; TCRdb keeps only in-frame clonotypes and omits some of them. Among over 80,000 clones listed, less than 85% were seen once. The specimen comprised CD4+ or CD8+ T cells sorted from blood, sampled in a trial of the OX40 agonist ivuxolimab. The sequence came from an adult with an advanced solid tumor such as melanoma, head and neck, liver or kidney cancer. V usage is TRBV27 and J usage is TRBJ1-5; D remains unclear. In DNA, the CDR3 is TGTGCCAGCAGGTCAATGACTGGCAGGCAGCCCCAGCATTTT. Protein: CASRSMTGRQPQHF.